This TCR beta chain originates from a study of T-cell reconstitution after alpha-beta-depleted transplantation in children. The trim removed 6 bases at V and 0 bases at J, leaving 8 bases unmatched. This CDR3 comprises 16 residues. CDR1 is ENHRY, CDR2 SYGVKD, per germline. This clonotype was picked up many times. The TCRbeta library incorporated unique molecular identifiers. TCRdb recomputed calls from the PCR reads with MiXCR, one row per CDR3 protein. The sample has a few hundred thousand distinct CDR3 sequences, about 9.2% seen once. This sequence was found in a human donor who donated a stem cell graft to a child with acute lymphoblastic leukemia. V usage is TRBV10-3 and J usage is TRBJ2-7; 10 nucleotides agree with TRBD1. Material: PBMCs from the stem cell graft donor, obtained from the stem cell graft. DNA for the CDR3: TGTGCCATCAGGACAACGGGACAGGGGATCTCCTACGAGCAGTACTTC. It encodes CAIRTTGQGISYEQYF.